Listed below are T cell receptor beta chains from one sample, sequenced in a study of T cell clonotyping in hematopoietic cell transplantation. The repertoire was sequenced with immunoSEQ multiplex PCR; TCRdb's copy has only in-frame clones and lacks some. The table has 5,500 to 7,000 clones, just under 80% seen once. The material was peripheral blood mononuclear cells, obtained 180 days after allogeneic stem cell transplant. Receptor source: a male patient between 65 and 85 years old who had an allogeneic stem cell transplant from an unrelated donor, so T cells may come from the graft donor. Some clones in this sample may be carry-over from other donors' samples. Both conserved end residues are part of each CDR3. A D gene is named only where the DNA matches it firmly.

J gene: TRBJ1-1; D gene: -; V gene: TRBV19; CDR3 protein: CASRRPSMNTEAFF
J gene: TRBJ2-2; D gene: TRBD2; V gene: TRBV28; CDR3 protein: CASSSGLARNTGELFF
J gene: TRBJ1-1; D gene: -; V gene: TRBV6-6; CDR3 protein: CASRTTENTEAFF
J gene: TRBJ1-2; D gene: TRBD1; V gene: TRBV7-8; CDR3 protein: CASSATGQSHGYTF
J gene: TRBJ1-2; D gene: -; V gene: TRBV21-1; CDR3 protein: CASNYLTTPIGSYGYTF
J gene: TRBJ1-5; D gene: -; V gene: TRBV19; CDR3 protein: CASSKQQGSWNQPQHF
J gene: TRBJ2-3; D gene: -; V gene: TRBV11-3; CDR3 protein: CASRGLDTDTQYF
J gene: TRBJ2-5; D gene: TRBD1; V gene: TRBV5-5; CDR3 protein: CASSLPGTEETQYF
J gene: TRBJ2-7; D gene: -; V gene: TRBV5-6; CDR3 protein: CASSGGHLSSYEQYF
J gene: TRBJ2-7; D gene: TRBD2; V gene: TRBV27; CDR3 protein: CASSWGLAGSYEQYF
J gene: TRBJ2-5; D gene: TRBD1; V gene: TRBV29-1; CDR3 protein: CSVVRDRGPKETQYF
J gene: TRBJ1-2; D gene: -; V gene: TRBV19; CDR3 protein: CASSIFGYGYTF
J gene: TRBJ2-7; D gene: TRBD2; V gene: TRBV28; CDR3 protein: CASSITLAGGPYEQYF
J gene: TRBJ1-4; D gene: -; V gene: TRBV2; CDR3 protein: CASTGKVATNEKLFF